This T cell receptor (beta chain) was identified in a study of blood T cell repertoires in COVID-19. Across the study: T cells, B-cell-depleted T cells, or PBMCs supplied cDNA or gDNA.

Method: immunoSEQ multiplex PCR; TCRdb's copy keeps in-frame clones and lacks some. The sample has fewer than 350,000 clones; 80% to 90% are singletons. Researchers sorted participants into cohorts using their self-reported clinical history. Trimming shortened V by 4 bases and J by 4 bases, and 14 bases separated the two germline ends. Germline V gene sequence: CDR1 SGHRS, CDR2 YFSETQ. The CDR3 consists of 15 residues. The sequence came from a woman in her thirties or forties with acute COVID-19. Sequencing was carried out using PBMCs or T cells enriched from blood (not recorded which). The chain combines TRBV5-1 with TRBJ1-4, with D unresolved. The CDR3 nucleotides read TGCGCCAGCAGCAGCCAAGCCTACAGTAATGAAAAACTGTTTTTT. It specifies CASSSQAYSNEKLFF.